This is a list of T cell receptor beta chains from one sample in a study of T cell responses to AZD1222 COVID-19 vaccine. The repertoire was sequenced with immunoSEQ multiplex PCR; TCRdb's copy has only in-frame clones and lacks some. Of some 130,000 clones detected, approximately 85% appear once; the ten largest clones hold about 19%. Specimen: peripheral blood, collected on day 0 of MenACWY control vaccination. The receptor set was obtained from an adult in good health. Both conserved end residues are part of each CDR3. The D gene is left open where the match is weak.

v_call,j_call,d_call,cdr3_nt,cdr3_aa
TRBV12-3/TRBV12-4,TRBJ2-1,-,TGTGCCAGCAGTGATACCGCAGAGCAGTTCTTC,CASSDTAEQFF
TRBV5-7,TRBJ2-1,-,TGTGCCAGCAGCTCTACCGGGACACATTTCTACAATGAGCAGTTCTTC,CASSSTGTHFYNEQFF
TRBV6-6,TRBJ2-5,TRBD1,TGTGCCAGCAGCCGATCCTGGACAGGGGTGGGGGAGACCCAGTACTTC,CASSRSWTGVGETQYF
TRBV7-9,TRBJ2-5,-,TGTGCCAGCAGAAGCAAGTGGGAGAGCTCGGAGACCCAGTACTTC,CASRSKWESSETQYF
TRBV28,TRBJ2-2,TRBD2,TGTGCCAGCAGTTTAGGGCTAGCGGGAGATCCCGGGGAGCTGTTTTTT,CASSLGLAGDPGELFF
TRBV7-3,TRBJ2-3,-,TGTGCCAGCAGCCAGCTACCGGGAGATACGCAGTATTTT,CASSQLPGDTQYF
TRBV28,TRBJ2-3,TRBD2,TGTGCCAGCAGACCCTGGCGGGAGGGGGGGACAGATACGCAGTATTTT,CASRPWREGGTDTQYF
TRBV5-1,TRBJ2-5,-,TGCGCCAGCAGCTTGGAGGGGGGGCCGGGTGAGACCCAGTACTTC,CASSLEGGPGETQYF
TRBV4-2,TRBJ2-3,TRBD1,TGTGCCAGCAGCCAAGGGGGACAGGGGACAGATACGCAGTATTTT,CASSQGGQGTDTQYF
TRBV18,TRBJ1-1,-,TGTGCCAGCTCGCTTTCGGGGGGGTCCACTGAAGCTTTCTTT,CASSLSGGSTEAFF